The source of this T cell receptor beta chain is a study of blood T cell repertoires in COVID-19. The table came from immunoSEQ multiplex PCR; TCRdb's copy has only in-frame clones and leaves some out. The sample carries hundreds of thousands of clones, roughly 90% recorded once. The source is a woman aged 25 to 39 with active or convalescent COVID-19. The sequenced sample consisted of peripheral blood.

CDR3 coding DNA: TGCAGCGGGATAGCAGGGGCTCTCACCTTC. Translating it yields CSGIAGALTF. V usage is TRBV29-1 and J usage is TRBJ1-2; D is possibly TRBD1 (6 bases). V shed 7 bases and J shed 13 bases, with 16 bases lying between them. The germline gives CDR1 SQVTM, CDR2 ANQGSEA. The CDR3 has 10 amino acids.